The next 3 T cell receptor beta chains were all read from a single sample in a study of CD8 T cells in cerebrospinal fluid in Alzheimer's disease (dated by TCRdb to the early 2020s). The library was obtained by 10x single-cell sequencing. For sequencing, a NextSeq 550 was employed. TCRdb reprocessed the reads; each CDR3 protein sequence makes one entry, and DNA is unavailable. The record for this sample contains roughly 1,500 distinct CDR3 sequences. In total, the top ten clones hold around 5.7% of the sample. The sequenced material came from cerebrospinal fluid. The receptors here all came from a human donor with Alzheimer's disease.

In terms of frequency, this clonotype is medium-sized. The chain employs TRBV2 and TRBJ2-3; TCRdb gives TRBD2 as the D gene, but with no DNA this cannot be confirmed. Germline V CDR1 and CDR2: SNHLY, FYNNEI. The CDR3 has 17 amino acids. CDR3: CASSAPGLADPKDTQYF.

Measured by frequency, this clonotype is large. The V and J genes are TRBV7-3 and TRBJ2-2. The CDR3 has 13 amino acids. Germline CDR1 reads SGHTA; CDR2 reads FQGTGA. The CDR3 sequence is CASSAADTGELFF.

Considering frequency, this clonotype is large (0.1 to 1%). The chain is built from TRBV7-3 and TRBJ2-5; TCRdb names TRBD1, which stays unverified in the absence of DNA. This CDR3 has 14 residues. Germline lookup yields CDR1 SGHTA and CDR2 FQGTGA. The CDR3: CASSSTGGQETQYF.